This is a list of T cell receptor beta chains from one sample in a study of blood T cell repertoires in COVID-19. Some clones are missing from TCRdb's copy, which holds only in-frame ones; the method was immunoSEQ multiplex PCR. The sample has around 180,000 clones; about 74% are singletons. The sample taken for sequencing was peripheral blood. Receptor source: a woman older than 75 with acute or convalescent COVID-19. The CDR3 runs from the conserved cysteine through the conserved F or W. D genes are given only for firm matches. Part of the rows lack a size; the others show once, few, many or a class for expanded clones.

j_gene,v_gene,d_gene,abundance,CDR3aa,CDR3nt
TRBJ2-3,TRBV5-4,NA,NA,CASSWRAENTQYF,TGTGCCAGCAGCTGGCGGGCGGAGAATACGCAGTATTTT
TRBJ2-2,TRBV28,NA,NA,CASSPGQRTGELFF,TGTGCCAGCAGTCCCGGACAGCGCACCGGGGAGCTGTTTTTT
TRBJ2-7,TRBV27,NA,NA,CASSFDDGGSYEQYF,TGTGCCAGCAGTTTTGACGACGGCGGCTCCTACGAGCAGTACTTC
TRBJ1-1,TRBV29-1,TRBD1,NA,CSVEPGQGAGEAFF,TGCAGCGTTGAGCCGGGACAGGGGGCGGGTGAAGCTTTCTTT
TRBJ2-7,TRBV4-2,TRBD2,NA,CASSMGLAGPYEQYF,TGTGCCAGCAGCATGGGACTAGCGGGACCCTACGAGCAGTACTTC
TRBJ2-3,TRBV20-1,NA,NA,CSALSRDTQYF,TGCAGTGCGTTGAGTCGAGATACGCAGTATTTT
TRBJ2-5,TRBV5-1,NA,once,CASSPLRLAKETQYF,TGCGCCAGCAGCCCGCTGAGGCTAGCCAAGGAGACCCAGTACTTC
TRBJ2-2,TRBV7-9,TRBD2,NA,CASSSYGTSGSGGVGELFF,TGTGCCAGCAGCTCCTACGGGACTAGCGGGAGCGGTGGGGTCGGGGAGCTGTTTTTT
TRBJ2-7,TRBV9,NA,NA,CASSVEGQGMTYEQYF,TGTGCCAGCAGCGTAGAGGGTCAGGGTATGACCTACGAGCAGTACTTC
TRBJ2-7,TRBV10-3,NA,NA,CAISEKQGGSYEQYF,TGTGCCATCAGTGAAAAGCAGGGGGGCTCCTACGAGCAGTACTTC
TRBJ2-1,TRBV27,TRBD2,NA,CASSFSGGQQFF,TGTGCCAGCAGTTTTAGCGGGGGGCAGCAGTTCTTC
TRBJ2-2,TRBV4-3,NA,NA,CASSQETETNTGELFF,TGCGCCAGCAGCCAAGAAACAGAGACGAACACCGGGGAGCTGTTTTTT
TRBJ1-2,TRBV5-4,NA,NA,CASSLVRGNGYTF,TGTGCCAGCAGCTTGGTCAGGGGCAATGGCTACACCTTC
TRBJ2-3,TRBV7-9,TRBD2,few,CASSPSLAGGLSDTQYF,TGTGCCAGCAGCCCCAGCTTAGCGGGAGGCCTCAGCGATACGCAGTATTTT
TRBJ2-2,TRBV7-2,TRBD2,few,CASSRTSAVTGELFF,TGTGCCAGCAGCCGGACTAGCGCGGTCACCGGGGAGCTGTTTTTT
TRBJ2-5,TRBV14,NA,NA,CASSQDDSKSGVRVETQYF,TGTGCCAGCAGCCAAGATGACAGCAAATCAGGGGTTCGGGTAGAGACCCAGTACTTC
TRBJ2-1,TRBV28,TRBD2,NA,CASSKTSGSGNEQFF,TGTGCCAGCAGCAAGACTAGCGGGAGCGGGAATGAGCAGTTCTTC
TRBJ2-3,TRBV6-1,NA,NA,CASSEYGRDTDTQYF,TGTGCCAGCAGTGAGTACGGGAGAGACACAGATACGCAGTATTTT
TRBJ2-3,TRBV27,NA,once,CASSLRLAGTDTQYF,TGTGCCAGCAGCTTAAGGCTAGCAGGCACAGATACGCAGTATTTT
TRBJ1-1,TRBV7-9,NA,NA,CASSQGAYAEAFF,TGTGCCAGCAGCCAAGGGGCTTACGCTGAAGCTTTCTTT
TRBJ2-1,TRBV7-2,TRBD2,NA,CASSRSGEGEQFF,TGTGCCAGCAGCCGTAGTGGGGAGGGTGAGCAGTTCTTC
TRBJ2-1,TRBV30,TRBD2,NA,CAWSVRFAGGRACCEQFF,TGTGCCTGGAGTGTAAGGTTTGCCGGCGGGAGGGCCTGCTGTGAGCAGTTCTTC
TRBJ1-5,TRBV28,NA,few,CASTTGIHQPQHF,TGTGCCAGCACTACGGGGATTCATCAGCCCCAGCATTTT
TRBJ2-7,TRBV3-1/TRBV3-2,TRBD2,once,CASSQQDPLLAGNPYEQYF,TGTGCCAGCAGCCAACAAGACCCTTTACTAGCGGGAAACCCCTACGAGCAGTACTTC
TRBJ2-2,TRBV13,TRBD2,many,CASSWGTSGRSGELFF,TGTGCCAGCAGCTGGGGGACTAGCGGGAGGAGCGGGGAGCTGTTTTTT
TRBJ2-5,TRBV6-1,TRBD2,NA,CASSDLSLAGGVETQYF,TGTGCCAGCAGTGACCTTAGTCTAGCGGGAGGTGTTGAGACCCAGTACTTC
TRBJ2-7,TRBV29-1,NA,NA,CSARQTYEQYF,TGCAGCGCTCGACAGACCTACGAGCAGTACTTC
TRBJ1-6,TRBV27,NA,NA,CASSRTLSGLNSPLHF,TGTGCCAGCAGTCGGACTCTTTCTGGGTTGAATTCACCCCTCCACTTT